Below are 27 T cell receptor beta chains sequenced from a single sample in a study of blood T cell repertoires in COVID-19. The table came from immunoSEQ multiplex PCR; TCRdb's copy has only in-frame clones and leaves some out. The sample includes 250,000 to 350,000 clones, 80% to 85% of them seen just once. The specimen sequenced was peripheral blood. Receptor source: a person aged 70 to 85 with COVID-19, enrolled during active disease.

CDR3 region: CASRYGQAGETQYF. CDR3 in DNA: TGTGCCAGCAGATATGGACAAGCCGGGGAGACCCAGTACTTC. The chain recombines TRBV6-5 with TRBJ2-5; D is perhaps TRBD1 (5 bases). V shed 6 bases and J shed 5 bases, with 16 bases lying between them. The CDR3 sequence is 14 residues long. Germline V lookup: CDR1 MNHEY, CDR2 SVGAGI.

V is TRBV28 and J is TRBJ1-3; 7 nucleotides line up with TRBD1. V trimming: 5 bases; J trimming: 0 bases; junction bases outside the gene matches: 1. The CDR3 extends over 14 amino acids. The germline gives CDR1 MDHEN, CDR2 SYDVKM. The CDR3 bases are TGTGCCAGCAGTGCAGGGGGCTCTGGAAACACCATATATTTT. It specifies CASSAGGSGNTIYF.

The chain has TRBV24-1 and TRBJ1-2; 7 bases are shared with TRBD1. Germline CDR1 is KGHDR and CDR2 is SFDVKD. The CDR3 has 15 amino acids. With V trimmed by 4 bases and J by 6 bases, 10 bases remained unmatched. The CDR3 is CATSDPQRGLHGYTF. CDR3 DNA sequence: TGTGCCACCAGTGACCCTCAAAGGGGGCTCCATGGCTACACCTTC.

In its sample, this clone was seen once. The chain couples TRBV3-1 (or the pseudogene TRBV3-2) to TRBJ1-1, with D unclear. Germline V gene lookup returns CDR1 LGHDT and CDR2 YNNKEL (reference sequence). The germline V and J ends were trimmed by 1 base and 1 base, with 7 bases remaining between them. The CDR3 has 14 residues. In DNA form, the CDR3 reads TGTGCCAGCAGCCAAGTAGGGAGGAACACTGAAGCTTTCTTT. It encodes CASSQVGRNTEAFF.

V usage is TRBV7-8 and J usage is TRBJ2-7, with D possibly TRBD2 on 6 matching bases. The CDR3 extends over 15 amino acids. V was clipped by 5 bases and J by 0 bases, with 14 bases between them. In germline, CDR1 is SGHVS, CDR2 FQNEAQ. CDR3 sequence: CASSPDYSYSYEQYF. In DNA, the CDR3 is TGTGCCAGCAGCCCGGACTATTCATACTCCTACGAGCAGTACTTC. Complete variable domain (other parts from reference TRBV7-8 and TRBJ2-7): GAGVSQSPRYKVAKRGQDVALRCDPISGHVSLFWYQQALGQGPEFLTYFQNEAQLDKSGLPSDRFFAERPEGSVSTLKIQRTQQEDSAVYLCASSPDYSYSYEQYFGPGTRLTVT.

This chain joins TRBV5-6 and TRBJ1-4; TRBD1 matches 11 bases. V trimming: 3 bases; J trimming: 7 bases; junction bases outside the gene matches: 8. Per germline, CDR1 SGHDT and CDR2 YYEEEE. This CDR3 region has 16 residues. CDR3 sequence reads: CASSSKTGTGGEKLFF. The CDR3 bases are TGTGCCAGCAGCTCGAAGACCGGGACAGGGGGTGAAAAACTGTTTTTT.

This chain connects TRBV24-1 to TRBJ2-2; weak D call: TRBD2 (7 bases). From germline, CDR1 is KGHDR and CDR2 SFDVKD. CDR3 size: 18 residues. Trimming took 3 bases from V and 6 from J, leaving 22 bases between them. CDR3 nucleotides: TGTGCCACCAGTGATCCGTACCCCGGTGGGGGGGCGTCCGGGGAGCTGTTTTTT. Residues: CATSDPYPGGGASGELFF.

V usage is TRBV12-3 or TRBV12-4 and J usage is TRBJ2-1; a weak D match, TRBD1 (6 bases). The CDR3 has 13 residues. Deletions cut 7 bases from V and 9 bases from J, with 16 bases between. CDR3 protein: CASNRERWSEQFF. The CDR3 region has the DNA TGTGCCAGCAACAGGGAGAGGTGGAGTGAGCAGTTCTTC.

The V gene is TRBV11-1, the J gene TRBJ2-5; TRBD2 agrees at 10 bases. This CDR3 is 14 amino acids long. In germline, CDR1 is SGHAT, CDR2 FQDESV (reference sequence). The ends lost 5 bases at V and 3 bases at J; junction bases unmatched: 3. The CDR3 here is CASSQGLAEETQYF. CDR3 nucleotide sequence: TGTGCCAGCAGCCAAGGACTAGCGGAAGAGACCCAGTACTTC.

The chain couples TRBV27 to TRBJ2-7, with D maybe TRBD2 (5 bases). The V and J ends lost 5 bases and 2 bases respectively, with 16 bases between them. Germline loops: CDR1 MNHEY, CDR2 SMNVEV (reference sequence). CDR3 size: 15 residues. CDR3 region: CASSPTRGIPYEQYF. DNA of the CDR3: TGTGCCAGCAGTCCCACCCGAGGGATTCCCTACGAGCAGTACTTC.

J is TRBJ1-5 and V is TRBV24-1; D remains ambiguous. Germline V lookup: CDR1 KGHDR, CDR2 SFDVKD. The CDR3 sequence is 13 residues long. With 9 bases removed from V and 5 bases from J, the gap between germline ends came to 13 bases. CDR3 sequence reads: CATSAGRDQPQHF. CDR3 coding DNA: TGTGCCACCTCTGCCGGGAGGGATCAGCCCCAGCATTTT.

CDR3 amino acids: CASSQEGVAGANVLTF. CDR3 sequence (DNA): TGTGCCAGCAGCCAGGAGGGTGTTGCTGGGGCCAACGTCCTGACTTTC. The chain has TRBV4-2 and TRBJ2-6, with D perhaps matching TRBD2 (6 bases). V shed 3 bases and J shed 2 bases, with 11 bases lying between them. This CDR3 has 16 amino acids. Per the germline V gene, CDR1 is LGHNA and CDR2 is YNFKEQ.

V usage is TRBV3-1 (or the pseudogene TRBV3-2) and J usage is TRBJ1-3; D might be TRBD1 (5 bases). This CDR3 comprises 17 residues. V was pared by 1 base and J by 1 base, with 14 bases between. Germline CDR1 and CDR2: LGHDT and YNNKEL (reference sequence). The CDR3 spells CASSQVRRGGSGNTIYF. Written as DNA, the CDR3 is TGTGCCAGCAGCCAAGTCCGTAGGGGTGGATCTGGAAACACCATATATTTT.

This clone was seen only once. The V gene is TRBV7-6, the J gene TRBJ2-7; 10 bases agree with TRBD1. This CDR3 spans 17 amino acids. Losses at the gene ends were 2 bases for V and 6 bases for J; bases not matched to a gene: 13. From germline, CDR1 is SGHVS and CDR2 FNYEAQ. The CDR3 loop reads CASSLTGAGQGVVEQYF. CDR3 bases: TGTGCCAGCAGCTTAACGGGAGCCGGACAGGGGGTGGTCGAGCAGTACTTC.

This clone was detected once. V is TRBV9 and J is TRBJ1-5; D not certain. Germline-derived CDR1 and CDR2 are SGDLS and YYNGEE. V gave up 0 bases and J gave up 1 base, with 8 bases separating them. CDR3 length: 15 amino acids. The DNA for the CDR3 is TGTGCCAGCAGCGTAGCCGGGTACAGCAATCAGCCCCAGCATTTT. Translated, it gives CASSVAGYSNQPQHF.

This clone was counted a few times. The CDR3 is CASSDPGRGGTEAFF. CDR3 DNA sequence: TGTGCCAGCAGTGACCCGGGACGGGGGGGGACTGAAGCTTTCTTT. The J gene is TRBJ1-1, the V gene TRBV6-1; TRBD1 is a possible D gene (5 bases). This CDR3 region has 15 residues. The germline V gene has CDR1 MNHNS and CDR2 SASEGT. V was cut by 3 bases and J by 5 bases, with 16 bases left in between.

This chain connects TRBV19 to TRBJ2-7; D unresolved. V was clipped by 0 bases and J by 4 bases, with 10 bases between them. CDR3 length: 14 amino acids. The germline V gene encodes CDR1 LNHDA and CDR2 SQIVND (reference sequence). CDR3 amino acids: CASSIEPEHYEQYF. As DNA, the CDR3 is TGTGCCAGTAGTATAGAGCCCGAACATTACGAGCAGTACTTC.

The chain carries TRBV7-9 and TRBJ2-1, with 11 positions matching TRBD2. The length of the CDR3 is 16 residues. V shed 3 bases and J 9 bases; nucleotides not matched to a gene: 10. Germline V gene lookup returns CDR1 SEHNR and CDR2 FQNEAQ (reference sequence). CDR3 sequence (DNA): TGTGCCAGCAGCTTGGCTAGCGGGAGGTTGGATGGTGAGCAGTTCTTC. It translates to CASSLASGRLDGEQFF. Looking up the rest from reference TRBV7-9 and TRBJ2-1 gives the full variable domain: DTGVSQNPRHKITKRGQNVTFRCDPISEHNRLYWYRQTLGQGPEFLTYFQNEAQLEKSRLLSDRFSAERPKGSFSTLEIQRTEQGDSAMYLCASSLASGRLDGEQFFGPGTRLTVL.

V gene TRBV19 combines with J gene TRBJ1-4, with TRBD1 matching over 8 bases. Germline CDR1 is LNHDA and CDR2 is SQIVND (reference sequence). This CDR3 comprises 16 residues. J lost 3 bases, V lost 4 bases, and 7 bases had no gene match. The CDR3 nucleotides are TGTGCCAGTAGTAAATCGTTGACAGGGGCTAATGAAAAACTGTTTTTT. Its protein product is CASSKSLTGANEKLFF.

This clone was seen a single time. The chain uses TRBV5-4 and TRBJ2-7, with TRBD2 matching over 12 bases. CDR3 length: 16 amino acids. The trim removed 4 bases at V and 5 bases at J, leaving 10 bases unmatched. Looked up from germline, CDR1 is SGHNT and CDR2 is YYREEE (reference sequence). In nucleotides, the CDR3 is TGTGCCAGCAGCCCTCGTCTAGCGGGGGGGACGAACGAGCAGTACTTC. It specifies CASSPRLAGGTNEQYF.

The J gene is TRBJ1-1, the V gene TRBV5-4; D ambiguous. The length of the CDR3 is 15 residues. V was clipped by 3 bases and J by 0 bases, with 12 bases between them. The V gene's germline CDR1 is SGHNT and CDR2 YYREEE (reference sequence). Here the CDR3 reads CASSSAGSMNTEAFF. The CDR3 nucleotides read TGTGCCAGCAGCTCAGCGGGAAGCATGAACACTGAAGCTTTCTTT.

In nucleotides, the CDR3 is TGTGCCACCTCACAGGGGTTTCACATTCAGTACTTC. Translating gives CATSQGFHIQYF. This sequence joins TRBV24-1 and TRBJ2-4, with 7 bases identical to TRBD1. V was clipped by 9 bases and J by 8 bases; unmatched bases: 6. This CDR3 region has 12 residues. The germline CDR1 and CDR2 sequences are KGHDR and SFDVKD.

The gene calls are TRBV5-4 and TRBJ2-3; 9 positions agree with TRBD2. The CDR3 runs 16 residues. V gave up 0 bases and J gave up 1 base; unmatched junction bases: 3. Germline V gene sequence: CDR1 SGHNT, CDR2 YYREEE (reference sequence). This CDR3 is CASSLGLAGRTDTQYF. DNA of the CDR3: TGTGCCAGCAGCTTGGGTCTAGCGGGACGCACAGATACGCAGTATTTT.

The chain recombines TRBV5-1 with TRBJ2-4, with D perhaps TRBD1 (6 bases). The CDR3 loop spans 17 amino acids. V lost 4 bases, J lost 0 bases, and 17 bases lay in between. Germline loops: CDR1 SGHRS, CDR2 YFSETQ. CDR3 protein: CASSPRGDTLAKNIQYF. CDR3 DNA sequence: TGCGCCAGCAGCCCCCGAGGGGACACCTTAGCCAAAAACATTCAGTACTTC.

The CDR3 reads CASSAPRLARSNEQFF. DNA for the CDR3: TGTGCCAGCAGCGCCCCCCGGCTAGCGAGGAGCAATGAGCAGTTCTTC. This chain connects TRBV9 to TRBJ2-1; a weak D match, TRBD2 (6 bases). The germline CDR1 and CDR2 sequences are SGDLS and YYNGEE. The V end lost 3 bases, the J end lost 6 bases, and 19 bases lay between the germline ends. The CDR3 spans 16 residues.

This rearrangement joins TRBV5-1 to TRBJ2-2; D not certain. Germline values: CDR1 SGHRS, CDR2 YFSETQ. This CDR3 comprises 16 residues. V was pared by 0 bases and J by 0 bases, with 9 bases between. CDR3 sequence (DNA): TGCGCCAGCAGCTTGGTCGCGGCAGCGAACACCGGGGAGCTGTTTTTT. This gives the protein CASSLVAAANTGELFF.

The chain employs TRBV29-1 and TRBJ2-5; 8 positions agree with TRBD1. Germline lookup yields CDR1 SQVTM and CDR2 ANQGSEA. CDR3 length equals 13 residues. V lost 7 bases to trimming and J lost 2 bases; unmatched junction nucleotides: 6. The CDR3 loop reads CSGGTGPQETQYF. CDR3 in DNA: TGCAGCGGCGGGACAGGACCTCAAGAGACCCAGTACTTC.